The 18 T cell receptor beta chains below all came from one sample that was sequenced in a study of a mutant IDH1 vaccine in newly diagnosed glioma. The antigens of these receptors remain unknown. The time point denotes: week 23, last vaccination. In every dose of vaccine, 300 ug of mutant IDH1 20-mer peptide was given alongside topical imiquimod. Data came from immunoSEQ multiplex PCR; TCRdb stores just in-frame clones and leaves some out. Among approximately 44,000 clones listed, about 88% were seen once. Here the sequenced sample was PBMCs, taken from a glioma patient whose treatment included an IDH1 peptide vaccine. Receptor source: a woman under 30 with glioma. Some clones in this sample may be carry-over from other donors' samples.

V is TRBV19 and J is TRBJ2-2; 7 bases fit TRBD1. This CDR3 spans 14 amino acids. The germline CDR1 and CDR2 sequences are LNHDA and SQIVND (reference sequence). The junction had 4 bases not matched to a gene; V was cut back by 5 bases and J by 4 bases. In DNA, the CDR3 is TGTGCCAGTAGTCTGACAGGGCCCACCGGGGAGCTGTTTTTT. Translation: CASSLTGPTGELFF.

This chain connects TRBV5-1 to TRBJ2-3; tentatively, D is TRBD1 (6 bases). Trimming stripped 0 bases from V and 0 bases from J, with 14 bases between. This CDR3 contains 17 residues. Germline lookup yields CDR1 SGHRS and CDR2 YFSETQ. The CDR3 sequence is CASSLVPGAFSTDTQYF. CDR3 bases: TGCGCCAGCAGCTTGGTGCCAGGGGCTTTTAGCACAGATACGCAGTATTTT. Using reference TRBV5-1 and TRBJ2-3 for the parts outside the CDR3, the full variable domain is KAGVTQTPRYLIKTRGQQVTLSCSPISGHRSVSWYQQTPGQGLQFLFEYFSETQRNKGNFPGRFSGRQFSNSRSEMNVSTLELGDSALYLCASSLVPGAFSTDTQYFGPGTRLTVL.

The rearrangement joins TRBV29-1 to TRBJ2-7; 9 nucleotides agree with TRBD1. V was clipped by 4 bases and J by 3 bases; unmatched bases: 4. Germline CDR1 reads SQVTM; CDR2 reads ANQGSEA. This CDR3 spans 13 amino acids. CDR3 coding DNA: TGCAGCGTTGCGACAGGGGGGGTCTACGAGCAGTACTTC. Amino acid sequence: CSVATGGVYEQYF.

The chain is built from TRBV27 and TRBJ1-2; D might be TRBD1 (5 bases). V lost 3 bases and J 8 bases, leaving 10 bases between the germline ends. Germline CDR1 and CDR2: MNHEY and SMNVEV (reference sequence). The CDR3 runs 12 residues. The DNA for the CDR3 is TGTGCCAGCAGTTTGGGGGGAGCCGGCTACACCTTC. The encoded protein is CASSLGGAGYTF.

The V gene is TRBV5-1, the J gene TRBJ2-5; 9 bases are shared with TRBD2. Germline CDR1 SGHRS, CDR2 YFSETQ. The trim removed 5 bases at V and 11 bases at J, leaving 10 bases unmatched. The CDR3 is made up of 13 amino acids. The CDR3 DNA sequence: TGCGCCAGCAGTTCCCTAGCGGGGACTAGGCAGTACTTC. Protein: CASSSLAGTRQYF. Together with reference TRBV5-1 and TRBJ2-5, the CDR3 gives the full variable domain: KAGVTQTPRYLIKTRGQQVTLSCSPISGHRSVSWYQQTPGQGLQFLFEYFSETQRNKGNFPGRFSGRQFSNSRSEMNVSTLELGDSALYLCASSSLAGTRQYFGPGTRLLVL.

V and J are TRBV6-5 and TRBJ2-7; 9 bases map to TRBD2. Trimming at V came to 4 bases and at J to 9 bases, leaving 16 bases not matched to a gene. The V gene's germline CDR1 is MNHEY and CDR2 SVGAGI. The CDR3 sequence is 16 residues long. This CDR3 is CASSLVRSSGELGQYF. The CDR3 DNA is TGTGCCAGCAGTTTAGTTAGGTCTAGCGGGGAACTCGGGCAGTACTTC.

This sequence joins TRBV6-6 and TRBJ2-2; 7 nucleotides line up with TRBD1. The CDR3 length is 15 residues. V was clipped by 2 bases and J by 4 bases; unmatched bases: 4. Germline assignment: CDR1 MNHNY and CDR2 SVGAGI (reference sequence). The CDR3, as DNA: TGTGCCAGCAGTTACATGGGACAGACCACCGGGGAGCTGTTTTTT. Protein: CASSYMGQTTGELFF.

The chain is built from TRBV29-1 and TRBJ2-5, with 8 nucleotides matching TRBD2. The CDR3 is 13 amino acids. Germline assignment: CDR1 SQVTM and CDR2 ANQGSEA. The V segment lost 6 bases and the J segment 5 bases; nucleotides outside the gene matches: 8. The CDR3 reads CSVSGPGGETQYF. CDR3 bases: TGCAGCGTATCAGGCCCGGGGGGGGAGACCCAGTACTTC.

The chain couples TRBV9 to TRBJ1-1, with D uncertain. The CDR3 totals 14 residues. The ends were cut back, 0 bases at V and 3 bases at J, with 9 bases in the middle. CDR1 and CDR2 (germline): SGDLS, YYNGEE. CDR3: CASSVGGRDTEAFF. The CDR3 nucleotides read TGTGCCAGCAGCGTAGGAGGGCGCGACACTGAAGCTTTCTTT. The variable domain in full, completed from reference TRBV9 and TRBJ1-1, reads DSGVTQTPKHLITATGQRVTLRCSPRSGDLSVYWYQQSLDQGLQFLIQYYNGEERAKGNILERFSAQQFPDLHSELNLSSLELGDSALYFCASSVGGRDTEAFFGQGTRLTVV.

For the CDR3, the DNA is TGCGCCAGCAGTGATCGTGGAGGAGGGACTAGCGGGAGTGGGACAGATACGCAGTATTTT. It yields the protein CASSDRGGGTSGSGTDTQYF. This chain uses TRBV10-2 with TRBJ2-3, with TRBD2 matching 14 bases. V dropped 3 bases and J dropped 3; count of bases not matched to a gene: 14. The CDR3 contains 20 residues. Looked up from germline, CDR1 is WSHSY and CDR2 is SAAADI.

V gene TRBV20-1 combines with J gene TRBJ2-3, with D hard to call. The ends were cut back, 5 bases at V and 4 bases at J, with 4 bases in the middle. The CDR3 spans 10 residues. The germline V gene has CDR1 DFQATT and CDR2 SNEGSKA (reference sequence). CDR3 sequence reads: CSAGSDTQYF. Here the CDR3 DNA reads TGCAGTGCTGGGTCAGATACGCAGTATTTT.

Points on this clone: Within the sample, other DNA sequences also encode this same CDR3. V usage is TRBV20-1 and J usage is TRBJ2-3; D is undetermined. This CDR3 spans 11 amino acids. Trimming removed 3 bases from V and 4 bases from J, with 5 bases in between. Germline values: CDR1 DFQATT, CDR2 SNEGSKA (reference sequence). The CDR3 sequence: CSASAADTQYF. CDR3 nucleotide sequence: TGCAGTGCTAGCGCCGCAGATACGCAGTATTTT.

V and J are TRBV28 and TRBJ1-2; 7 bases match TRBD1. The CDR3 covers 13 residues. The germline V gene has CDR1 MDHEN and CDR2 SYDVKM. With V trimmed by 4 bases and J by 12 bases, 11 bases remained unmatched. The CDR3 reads CASSSIRQGVHTF. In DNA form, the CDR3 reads TGTGCCAGCAGTTCTATTCGACAGGGCGTCCACACCTTC.

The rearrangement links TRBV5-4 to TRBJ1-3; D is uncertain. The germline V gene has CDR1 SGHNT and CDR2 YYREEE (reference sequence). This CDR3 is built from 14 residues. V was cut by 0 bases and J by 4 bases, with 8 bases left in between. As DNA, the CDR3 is TGTGCCAGCAGCTTGGTTGGGTACGGAAACACCATATATTTT. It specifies CASSLVGYGNTIYF.

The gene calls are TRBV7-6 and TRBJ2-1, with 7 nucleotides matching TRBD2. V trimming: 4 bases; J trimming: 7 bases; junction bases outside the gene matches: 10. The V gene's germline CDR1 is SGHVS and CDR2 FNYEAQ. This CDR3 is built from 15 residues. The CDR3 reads CASSSGGKGINEQFF. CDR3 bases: TGTGCCAGCAGCTCCGGGGGGAAGGGGATAAATGAGCAGTTCTTC. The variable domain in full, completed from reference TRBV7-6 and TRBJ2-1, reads GAGVSQSPRYKVTKRGQDVALRCDPISGHVSLYWYRQALGQGPEFLTYFNYEAQQDKSGLPNDRFSAERPEGSISTLTIQRTEQRDSAMYRCASSSGGKGINEQFFGPGTRLTVL.

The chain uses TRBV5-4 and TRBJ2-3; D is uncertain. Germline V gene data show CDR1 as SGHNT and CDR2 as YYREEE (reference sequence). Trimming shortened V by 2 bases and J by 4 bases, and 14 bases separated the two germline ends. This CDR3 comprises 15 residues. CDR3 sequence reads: CASSFRRALADTQYF. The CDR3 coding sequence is TGTGCCAGCAGCTTCCGTCGGGCCCTCGCAGATACGCAGTATTTT.

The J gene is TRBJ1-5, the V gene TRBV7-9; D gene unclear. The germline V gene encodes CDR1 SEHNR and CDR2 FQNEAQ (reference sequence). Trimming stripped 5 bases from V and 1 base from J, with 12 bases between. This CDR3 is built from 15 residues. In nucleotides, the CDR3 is TGTGCCAGCAGCCTAGGAACGGGGAGCAATCAGCCCCAGCATTTT. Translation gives CASSLGTGSNQPQHF.

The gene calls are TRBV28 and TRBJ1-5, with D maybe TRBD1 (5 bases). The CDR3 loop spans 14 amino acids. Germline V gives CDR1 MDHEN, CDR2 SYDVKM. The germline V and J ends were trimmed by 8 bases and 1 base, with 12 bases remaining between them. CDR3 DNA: TGTGCCAGCCACAGGTGGGGGAGCAATCAGCCCCAGCATTTT. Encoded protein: CASHRWGSNQPQHF.